This TCR beta chain was identified during a study of T cells after yellow fever vaccination. Study-wide findings and caveats: When the response was secondary, it was weaker but reached its peak faster, day 5 versus 15.

Template-switching 5'RACE yielded the TCR cDNA; a universal primer site and UMIs were added in the process. MiXCR, applied by TCRdb to the 5' RACE reads, yields one record per CDR3 protein. Of about 140,000 distinct CDR3 sequences in the sample, 7.7% were seen once. The sample holds many counts of this clonotype. Its antigen is unknown. This receptor was taken from a man in his thirties or forties who received the YFV17D yellow fever vaccine. Sequencing used CD4+ T cells sorted from PBMCs, obtained 5 days after the yellow fever booster vaccination.

The CDR3 DNA follows: TGTGCCAGCAGCCCCGACAGTATCACCGGGGAGCTGTTTTTT. This gives the protein CASSPDSITGELFF. The rearrangement links TRBV7-9 to TRBJ2-2; D might be TRBD1 (5 bases). Germline V gene sequence: CDR1 SEHNR, CDR2 FQNEAQ (reference sequence). This CDR3 has 14 amino acids. The V gene lost 5 bases and the J gene lost 4 bases, with 11 bases spanning the gap.